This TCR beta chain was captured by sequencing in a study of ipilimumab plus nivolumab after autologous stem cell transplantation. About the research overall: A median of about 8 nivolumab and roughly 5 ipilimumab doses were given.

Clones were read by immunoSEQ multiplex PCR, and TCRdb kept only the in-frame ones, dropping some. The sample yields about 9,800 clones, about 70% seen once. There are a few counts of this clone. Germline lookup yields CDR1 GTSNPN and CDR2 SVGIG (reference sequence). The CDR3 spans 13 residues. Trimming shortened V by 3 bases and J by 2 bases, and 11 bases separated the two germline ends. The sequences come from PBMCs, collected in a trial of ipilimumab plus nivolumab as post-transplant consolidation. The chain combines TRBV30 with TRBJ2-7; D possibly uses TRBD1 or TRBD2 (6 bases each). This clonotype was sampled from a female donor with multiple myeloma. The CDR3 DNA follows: TGTGCCTGGAGGGAGGGGGTCACCTACGAGCAGTACTTC. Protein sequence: CAWREGVTYEQYF.